This TCR beta chain derives from a study of blood T cell repertoires in COVID-19. Study summary: T cells, B-cell-depleted T cells, or PBMCs provided the cDNA or gDNA that served as material.

TCRdb's table, derived via immunoSEQ multiplex PCR, lists solely in-frame clones and lacks some. The table shows roughly 160,000 clones, with roughly 90% occurring only once. Unmatched junction bases numbered 12, after V lost 3 bases and J lost 3 bases. Per the germline V gene, CDR1 is KGHDR and CDR2 is SFDVKD. This CDR3 contains 18 residues. This TCR was recovered from a man between 18 and 35 years old with COVID-19, enrolled during active disease. The specimen was peripheral blood. This chain connects TRBV24-1 to TRBJ2-5; 10 bases line up with TRBD2. The CDR3 here is CATSDRRGAGGFEETQYF. The DNA of the CDR3 is TGTGCCACCAGTGATCGGAGGGGAGCGGGAGGGTTTGAAGAGACCCAGTACTTC.